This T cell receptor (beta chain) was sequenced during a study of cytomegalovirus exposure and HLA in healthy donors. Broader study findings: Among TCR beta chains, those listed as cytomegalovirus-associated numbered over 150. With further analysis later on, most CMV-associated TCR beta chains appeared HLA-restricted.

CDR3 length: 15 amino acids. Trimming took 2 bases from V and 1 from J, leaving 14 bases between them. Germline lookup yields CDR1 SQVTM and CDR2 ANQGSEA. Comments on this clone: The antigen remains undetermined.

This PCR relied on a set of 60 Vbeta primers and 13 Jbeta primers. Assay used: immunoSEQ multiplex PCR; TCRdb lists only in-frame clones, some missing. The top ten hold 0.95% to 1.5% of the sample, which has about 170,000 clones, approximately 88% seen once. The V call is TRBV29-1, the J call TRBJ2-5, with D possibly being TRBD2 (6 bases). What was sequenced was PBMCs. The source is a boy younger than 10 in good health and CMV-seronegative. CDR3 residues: CSVEFRSGVQETQYF. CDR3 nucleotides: TGCAGCGTTGAATTCCGTAGCGGAGTCCAAGAGACCCAGTACTTC.